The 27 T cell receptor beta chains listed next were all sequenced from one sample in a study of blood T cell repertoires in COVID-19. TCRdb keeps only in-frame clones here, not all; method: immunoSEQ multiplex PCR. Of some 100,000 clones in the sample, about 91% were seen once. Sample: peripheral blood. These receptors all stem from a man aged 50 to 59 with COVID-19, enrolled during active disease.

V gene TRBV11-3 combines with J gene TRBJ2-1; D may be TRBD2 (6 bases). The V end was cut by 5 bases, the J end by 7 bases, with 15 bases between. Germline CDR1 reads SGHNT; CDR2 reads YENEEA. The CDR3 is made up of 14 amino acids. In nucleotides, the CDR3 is TGTGCCAGCAGCCGGGCGGCGGGAAGGAATGAGCAGTTCTTC. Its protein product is CASSRAAGRNEQFF.

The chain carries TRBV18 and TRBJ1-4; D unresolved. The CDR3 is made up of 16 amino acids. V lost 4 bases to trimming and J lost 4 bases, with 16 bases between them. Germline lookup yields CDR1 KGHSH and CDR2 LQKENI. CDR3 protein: CASSLAYLGSNEKLFF. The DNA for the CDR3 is TGTGCCAGCTCACTCGCTTATCTGGGGAGTAATGAAAAACTGTTTTTT.

For the CDR3, the DNA is TGTGCCAGCAGCTTCCCCGCAGGGTCCTTGGGGGCCAACGTCCTGACTTTC. It translates to CASSFPAGSLGANVLTF. The rearrangement joins TRBV5-4 to TRBJ2-6; D possibly corresponds to TRBD1 (5 bases). The CDR3 runs to 17 residues. Between the trimmed V and J ends, which lost 2 bases and 4 bases, there was a span of 16 bases. Looked up from germline, CDR1 is SGHNT and CDR2 is YYREEE (reference sequence).

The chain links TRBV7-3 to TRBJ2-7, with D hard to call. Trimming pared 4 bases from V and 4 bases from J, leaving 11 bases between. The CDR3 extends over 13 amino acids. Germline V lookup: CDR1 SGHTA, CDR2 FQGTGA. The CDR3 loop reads CASSSPPLYEQYF. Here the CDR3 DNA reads TGTGCCAGCAGCTCCCCTCCCCTGTACGAGCAGTACTTC.

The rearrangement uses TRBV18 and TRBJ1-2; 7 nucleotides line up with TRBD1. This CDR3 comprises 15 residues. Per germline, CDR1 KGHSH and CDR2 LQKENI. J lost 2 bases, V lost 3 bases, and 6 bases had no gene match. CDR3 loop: CASSPRQGANYGYTF. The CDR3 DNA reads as TGTGCCAGCTCACCGCGACAGGGAGCCAACTATGGCTACACCTTC.

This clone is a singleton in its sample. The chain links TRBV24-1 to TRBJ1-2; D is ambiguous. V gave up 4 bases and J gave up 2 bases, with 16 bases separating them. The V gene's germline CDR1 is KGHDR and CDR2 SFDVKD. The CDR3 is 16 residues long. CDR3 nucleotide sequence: TGTGCCACCAGTGACCGCGGACGGGGAGGAAACTATGGCTACACCTTC. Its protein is CATSDRGRGGNYGYTF.

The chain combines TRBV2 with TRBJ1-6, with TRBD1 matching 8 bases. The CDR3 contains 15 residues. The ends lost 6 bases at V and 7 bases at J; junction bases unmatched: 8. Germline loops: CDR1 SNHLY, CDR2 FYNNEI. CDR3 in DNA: TGTGCCAGCAGGGACAGGGATGCATACAATTCACCCCTCCACTTT. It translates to CASRDRDAYNSPLHF.

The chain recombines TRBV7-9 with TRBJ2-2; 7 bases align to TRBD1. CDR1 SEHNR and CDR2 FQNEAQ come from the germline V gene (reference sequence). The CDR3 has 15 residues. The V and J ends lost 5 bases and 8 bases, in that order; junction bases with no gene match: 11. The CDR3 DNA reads TGTGCCAGCAGCCGTCTGGGCAGGGGGTCTGGGGAGCTGTTTTTT. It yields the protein CASSRLGRGSGELFF.

The CDR3 DNA is TGTGCCAGCAGCTTCCGGACAGGGAACAATCAGCCCCAGCATTTT. Protein: CASSFRTGNNQPQHF. The chain uses TRBV5-5 and TRBJ1-5; 8 bases line up with TRBD1. CDR3 size: 15 residues. Germline CDR1 reads SGHKS; CDR2 reads YYEKEE (reference sequence). Losses at the gene ends were 2 bases for V and 3 bases for J; bases not matched to a gene: 4.

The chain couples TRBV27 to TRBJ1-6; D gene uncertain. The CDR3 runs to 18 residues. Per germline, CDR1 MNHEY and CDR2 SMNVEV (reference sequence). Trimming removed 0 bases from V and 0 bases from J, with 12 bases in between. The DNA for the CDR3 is TGTGCCAGCAGTTTATCTAGATTGGGGAGCTCCTATAATTCACCCCTCCACTTT. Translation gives CASSLSRLGSSYNSPLHF.

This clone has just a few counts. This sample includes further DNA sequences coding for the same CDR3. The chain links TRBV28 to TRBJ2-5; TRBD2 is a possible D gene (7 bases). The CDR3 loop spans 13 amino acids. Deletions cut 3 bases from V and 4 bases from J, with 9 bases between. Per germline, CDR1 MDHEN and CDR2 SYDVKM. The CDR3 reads CASSLGGRETQYF. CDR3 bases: TGTGCCAGCAGTTTGGGGGGGCGAGAGACCCAGTACTTC.

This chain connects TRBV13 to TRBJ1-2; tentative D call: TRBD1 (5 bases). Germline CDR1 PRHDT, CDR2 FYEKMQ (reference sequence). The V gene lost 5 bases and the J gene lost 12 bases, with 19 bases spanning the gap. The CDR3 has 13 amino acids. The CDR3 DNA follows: TGTGCCAGCAGCAATGACAGTGGAGGGTGGAACACCTTC. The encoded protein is CASSNDSGGWNTF.

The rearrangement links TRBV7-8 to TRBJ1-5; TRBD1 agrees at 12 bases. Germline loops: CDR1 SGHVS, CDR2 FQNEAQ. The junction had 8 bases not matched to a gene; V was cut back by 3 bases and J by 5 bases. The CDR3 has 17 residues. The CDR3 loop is CASSFGSGTGGYQPQHF. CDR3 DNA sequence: TGTGCCAGCAGCTTTGGCTCCGGGACAGGGGGCTATCAGCCCCAGCATTTT.

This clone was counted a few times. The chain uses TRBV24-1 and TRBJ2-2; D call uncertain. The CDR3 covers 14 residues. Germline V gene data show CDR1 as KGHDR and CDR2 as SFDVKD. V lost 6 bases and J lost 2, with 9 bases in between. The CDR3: CATSNTANTGELFF. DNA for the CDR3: TGTGCCACCAGTAACACAGCTAACACCGGGGAGCTGTTTTTT.

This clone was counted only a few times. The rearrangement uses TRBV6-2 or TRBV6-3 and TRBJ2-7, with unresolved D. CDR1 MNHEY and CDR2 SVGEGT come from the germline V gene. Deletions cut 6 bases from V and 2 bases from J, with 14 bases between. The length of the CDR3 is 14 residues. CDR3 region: CASSSNWSPYEQYF. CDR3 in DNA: TGTGCCAGCAGCTCGAACTGGAGCCCCTACGAGCAGTACTTC.

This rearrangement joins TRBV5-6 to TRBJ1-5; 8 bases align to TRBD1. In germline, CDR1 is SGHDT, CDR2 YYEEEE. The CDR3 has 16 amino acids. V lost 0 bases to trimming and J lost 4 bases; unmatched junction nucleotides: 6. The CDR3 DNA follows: TGTGCCAGCAGCTTGGCCGACAGGGGTTGGAATCAGCCCCAGCATTTT. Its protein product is CASSLADRGWNQPQHF. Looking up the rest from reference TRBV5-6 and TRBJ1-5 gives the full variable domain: DAGVTQSPTHLIKTRGQQVTLRCSPKSGHDTVSWYQQALGQGPQFIFQYYEEEERQRGNFPDRFSGHQFPNYSSELNVNALLLGDSALYLCASSLADRGWNQPQHFGDGTRLSIL.

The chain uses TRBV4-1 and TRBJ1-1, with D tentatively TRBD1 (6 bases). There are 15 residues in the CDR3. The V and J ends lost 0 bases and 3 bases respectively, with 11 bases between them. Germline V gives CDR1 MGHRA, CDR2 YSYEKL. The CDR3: CASSQETGSYTEAFF. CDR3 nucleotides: TGCGCCAGCAGCCAAGAAACAGGGAGTTACACTGAAGCTTTCTTT.

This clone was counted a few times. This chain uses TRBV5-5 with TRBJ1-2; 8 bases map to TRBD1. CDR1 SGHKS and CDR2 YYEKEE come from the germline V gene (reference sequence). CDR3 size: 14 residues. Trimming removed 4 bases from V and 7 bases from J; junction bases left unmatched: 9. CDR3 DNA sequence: TGTGCCAGCAGCAAAACAGGGGGGAGTTCTGGCTACACCTTC. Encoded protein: CASSKTGGSSGYTF.

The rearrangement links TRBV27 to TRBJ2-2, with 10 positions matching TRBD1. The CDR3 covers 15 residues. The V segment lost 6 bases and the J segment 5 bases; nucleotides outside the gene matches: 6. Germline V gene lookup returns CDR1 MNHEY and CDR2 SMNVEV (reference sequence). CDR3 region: CASRPTGGGTGELFF. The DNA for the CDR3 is TGTGCCAGCAGGCCGACAGGGGGCGGTACCGGGGAGCTGTTTTTT.

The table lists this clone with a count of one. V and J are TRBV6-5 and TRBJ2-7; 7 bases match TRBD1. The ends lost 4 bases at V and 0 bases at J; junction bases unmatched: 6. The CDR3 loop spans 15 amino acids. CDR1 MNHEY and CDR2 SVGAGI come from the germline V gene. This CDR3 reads CASSSRQGSSYEQYF. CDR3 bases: TGTGCCAGCAGTTCCCGACAGGGAAGCTCCTACGAGCAGTACTTC.

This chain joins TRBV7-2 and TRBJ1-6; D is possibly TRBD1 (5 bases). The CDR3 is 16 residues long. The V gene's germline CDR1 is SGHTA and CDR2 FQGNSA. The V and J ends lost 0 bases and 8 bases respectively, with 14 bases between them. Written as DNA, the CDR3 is TGTGCCAGCAGCTTAGCGGGCGGCAGGGCGTATTCACCCCTCCACTTT. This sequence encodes CASSLAGGRAYSPLHF.

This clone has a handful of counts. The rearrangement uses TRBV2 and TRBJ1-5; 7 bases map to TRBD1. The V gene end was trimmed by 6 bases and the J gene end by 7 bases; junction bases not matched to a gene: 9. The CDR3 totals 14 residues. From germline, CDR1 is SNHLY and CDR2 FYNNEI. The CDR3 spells CASRGQRAGQPQHF. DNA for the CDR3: TGTGCCAGCAGGGGACAGAGGGCAGGGCAGCCCCAGCATTTT.

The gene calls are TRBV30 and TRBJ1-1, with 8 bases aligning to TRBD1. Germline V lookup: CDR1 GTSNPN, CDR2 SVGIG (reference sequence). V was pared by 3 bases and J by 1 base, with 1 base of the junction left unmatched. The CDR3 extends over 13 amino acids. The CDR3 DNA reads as TGTGCCTGGAGGGGACAGGCGAACACTGAAGCTTTCTTT. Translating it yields CAWRGQANTEAFF. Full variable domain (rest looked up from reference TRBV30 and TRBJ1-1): SQTIHQWPATLVQPVGSPLSLECTVEGTSNPNLYWYRQAAGRGLQLLFYSVGIGQISSEVPQNLSASRPQDRQFILSSKKLLLSDSGFYLCAWRGQANTEAFFGQGTRLTVV.

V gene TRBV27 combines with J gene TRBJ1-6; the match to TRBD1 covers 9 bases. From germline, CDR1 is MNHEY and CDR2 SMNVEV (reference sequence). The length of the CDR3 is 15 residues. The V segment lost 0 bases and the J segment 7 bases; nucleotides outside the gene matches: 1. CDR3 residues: CASSLSGQGNSPLHF. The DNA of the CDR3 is TGTGCCAGCAGTTTATCGGGACAGGGCAATTCACCCCTCCACTTT.

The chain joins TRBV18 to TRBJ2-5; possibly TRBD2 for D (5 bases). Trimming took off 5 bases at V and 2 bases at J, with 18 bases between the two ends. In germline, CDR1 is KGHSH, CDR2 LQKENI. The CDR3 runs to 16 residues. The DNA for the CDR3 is TGTGCCAGCTCAACTAGACCGAAAACAGCACAAGAGACCCAGTACTTC. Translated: CASSTRPKTAQETQYF.

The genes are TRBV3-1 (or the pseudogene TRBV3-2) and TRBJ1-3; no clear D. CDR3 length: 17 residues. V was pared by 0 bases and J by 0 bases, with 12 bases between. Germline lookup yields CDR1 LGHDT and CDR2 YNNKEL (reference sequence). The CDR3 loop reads CASSQEPTSGSGNTIYF. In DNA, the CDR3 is TGTGCCAGCAGCCAAGAGCCAACTTCGGGCTCTGGAAACACCATATATTTT.

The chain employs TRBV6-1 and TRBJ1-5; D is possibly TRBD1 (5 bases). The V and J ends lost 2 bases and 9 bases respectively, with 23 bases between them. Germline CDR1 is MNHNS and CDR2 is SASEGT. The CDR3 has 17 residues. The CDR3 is CASSESTRGLGRAPQHF. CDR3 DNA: TGTGCCAGCAGTGAAAGTACACGCGGTCTCGGCAGGGCGCCCCAGCATTTT.